The present T cell receptor (beta chain) was sequenced within a study of PD-1 blockade in classical Hodgkin lymphoma (dated by TCRdb to between 2020 and 2021). Regarding the research as a whole: Nivolumab dosing was 3 mg/kg intravenously every 2 weeks, continuing until either disease progression or unacceptable toxicity. The study used CyTOF and TCR beta sequencing to define a peripheral blood immune signature of response to PD-1 blockade in classical Hodgkin lymphoma.

In the case of this clone: It lacks a known antigen. No qualities accompany the bases; no much larger clone lies one base away.

The CDR3 runs 16 amino acids, cysteine and phenylalanine included. Only CDR3 DNA is held: 48 bases, read in frame from base 1. V lost 4 bases and J lost 2 bases, and the count of bases not matched to a germline gene is 11. Broad study findings and their caveats: Among trial patients, those achieving complete response had baseline diversity similar to that of newly diagnosed patients, while diversity was significantly lower in partial responders and progressors. Newly diagnosed patients were reported to have lower baseline TCR diversity than healthy donors, and relapsed/refractory patients were reported to have lower baseline TCR diversity still. The study covered only a single clinical trial cohort, and the causes of the repertoire differences, possibly disease activity or prior therapy, were still not defined. A significant rise by C4D1 was seen in CD4+ but not CD8+ TCR diversity (p=0.0027 vs p=0.16), with the rise being most apparent in complete responders (p=0.02). Lower diversity was observed in patients in whom nivolumab was started less than 1 year after ASCT, and these patients were excluded from later analyses so that confounding by immune reconstitution would be avoided.

This specimen's time point label, interpreted: cycle 2 day 1 (C2D1) of nivolumab. Every trial patient had relapsed after autologous stem cell transplantation, and cohorts A, B and C differed in prior brentuximab vedotin exposure. A total of under 70 patients with relapsed/refractory classical Hodgkin lymphoma made up the trial cohort, and each patient's best overall response was complete response, partial response or progressive disease. Single-agent nivolumab was administered to trial patients in the multi-cohort phase II CheckMate 205 trial. An independent review committee assessed best overall response using the 2007 International Working Group response criteria. Trial PBMCs were collected just before the start of nivolumab (C1D1) and during therapy at cycle 2 day 1 and cycle 4 day 1. Peripheral blood was collected in 8 mL Vacutainer Cell Preparation Tubes, from which PBMCs were isolated by centrifugation and then cryopreserved.

Genomic DNA was isolated using the Qiagen DNeasy kit from unsorted PBMCs as well as from negatively selected CD4+ and CD8+ fractions. Using primers that anneal to V and J segments, immunoSEQ multiplex PCR amplified the TCR beta CDR3 regions. A synthetic immune receptor repertoire was used to minimize amplification bias, and any remaining bias was removed computationally after sequencing. As for the original processing: Repertoire diversity was quantified as the Shannon entropy index using custom Python scripts. Unsorted, CD4+ and CD8+ repertoires were analyzed separately, except for combined analyses in which CD4+ and CD8+ sequences were merged in silico. Clonal expansion was defined as at least a 2-fold frequency increase after treatment relative to C1D1, with a pseudocount of 0.5 for undetected baseline clones. Clones with 0 or 1 copy at C1D1 were defined as singleton clones, while clones with 2 or more copies were defined as non-singleton clones. Clones expanded in unsorted samples were assigned a CD4+, CD8+ or unknown annotation through matching of protein sequences in sorted samples from the same patient. Diversity changes from C1D1 to C4D1 were tested in paired samples using Wilcoxon tests. TCRdb mirrors the immuneACCESS table, restricted to in-frame sequences. Some clones are absent from its copies; in checked studies, under half trace to an unresolved V gene, and the reason for the others is unknown. The V and J calls and the clone size are those of that table, but D and trimming were determined from the DNA. In this sample the table shows about 36,000 clones, 60% to 80% of which occur a single time. The ten top clones hold 11% to 15% of the sample.

The chain is made from TRBV23-1 and TRBJ2-7, and 7 bases in between align with TRBD1. TRBV23-1 qualifies as an ORF whose function is uncertain. This sample comprised peripheral blood mononuclear cells (PBMCs), obtained before the second cycle of nivolumab. The source is a human donor with classical Hodgkin lymphoma. The nucleotides read TGCGCCAGCAGTCCCCGAGGCGGACAGGCGGCCTACGAGCAGTACTTC. It codes for CASSPRGGQAAYEQYF.